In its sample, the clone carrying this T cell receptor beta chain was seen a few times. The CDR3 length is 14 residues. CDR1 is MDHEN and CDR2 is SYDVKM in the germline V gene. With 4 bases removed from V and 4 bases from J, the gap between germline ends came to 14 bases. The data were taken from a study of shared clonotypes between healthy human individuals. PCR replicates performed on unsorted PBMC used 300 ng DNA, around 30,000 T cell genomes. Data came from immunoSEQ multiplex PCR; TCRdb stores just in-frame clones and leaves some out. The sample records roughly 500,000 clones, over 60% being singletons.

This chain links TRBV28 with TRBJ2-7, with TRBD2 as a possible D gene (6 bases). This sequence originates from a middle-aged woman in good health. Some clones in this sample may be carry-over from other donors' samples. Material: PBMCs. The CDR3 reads CASSSGSRGYEQYF. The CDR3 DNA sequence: TGTGCCAGCAGTTCCGGGAGTCGTGGGTACGAGCAGTACTTC.